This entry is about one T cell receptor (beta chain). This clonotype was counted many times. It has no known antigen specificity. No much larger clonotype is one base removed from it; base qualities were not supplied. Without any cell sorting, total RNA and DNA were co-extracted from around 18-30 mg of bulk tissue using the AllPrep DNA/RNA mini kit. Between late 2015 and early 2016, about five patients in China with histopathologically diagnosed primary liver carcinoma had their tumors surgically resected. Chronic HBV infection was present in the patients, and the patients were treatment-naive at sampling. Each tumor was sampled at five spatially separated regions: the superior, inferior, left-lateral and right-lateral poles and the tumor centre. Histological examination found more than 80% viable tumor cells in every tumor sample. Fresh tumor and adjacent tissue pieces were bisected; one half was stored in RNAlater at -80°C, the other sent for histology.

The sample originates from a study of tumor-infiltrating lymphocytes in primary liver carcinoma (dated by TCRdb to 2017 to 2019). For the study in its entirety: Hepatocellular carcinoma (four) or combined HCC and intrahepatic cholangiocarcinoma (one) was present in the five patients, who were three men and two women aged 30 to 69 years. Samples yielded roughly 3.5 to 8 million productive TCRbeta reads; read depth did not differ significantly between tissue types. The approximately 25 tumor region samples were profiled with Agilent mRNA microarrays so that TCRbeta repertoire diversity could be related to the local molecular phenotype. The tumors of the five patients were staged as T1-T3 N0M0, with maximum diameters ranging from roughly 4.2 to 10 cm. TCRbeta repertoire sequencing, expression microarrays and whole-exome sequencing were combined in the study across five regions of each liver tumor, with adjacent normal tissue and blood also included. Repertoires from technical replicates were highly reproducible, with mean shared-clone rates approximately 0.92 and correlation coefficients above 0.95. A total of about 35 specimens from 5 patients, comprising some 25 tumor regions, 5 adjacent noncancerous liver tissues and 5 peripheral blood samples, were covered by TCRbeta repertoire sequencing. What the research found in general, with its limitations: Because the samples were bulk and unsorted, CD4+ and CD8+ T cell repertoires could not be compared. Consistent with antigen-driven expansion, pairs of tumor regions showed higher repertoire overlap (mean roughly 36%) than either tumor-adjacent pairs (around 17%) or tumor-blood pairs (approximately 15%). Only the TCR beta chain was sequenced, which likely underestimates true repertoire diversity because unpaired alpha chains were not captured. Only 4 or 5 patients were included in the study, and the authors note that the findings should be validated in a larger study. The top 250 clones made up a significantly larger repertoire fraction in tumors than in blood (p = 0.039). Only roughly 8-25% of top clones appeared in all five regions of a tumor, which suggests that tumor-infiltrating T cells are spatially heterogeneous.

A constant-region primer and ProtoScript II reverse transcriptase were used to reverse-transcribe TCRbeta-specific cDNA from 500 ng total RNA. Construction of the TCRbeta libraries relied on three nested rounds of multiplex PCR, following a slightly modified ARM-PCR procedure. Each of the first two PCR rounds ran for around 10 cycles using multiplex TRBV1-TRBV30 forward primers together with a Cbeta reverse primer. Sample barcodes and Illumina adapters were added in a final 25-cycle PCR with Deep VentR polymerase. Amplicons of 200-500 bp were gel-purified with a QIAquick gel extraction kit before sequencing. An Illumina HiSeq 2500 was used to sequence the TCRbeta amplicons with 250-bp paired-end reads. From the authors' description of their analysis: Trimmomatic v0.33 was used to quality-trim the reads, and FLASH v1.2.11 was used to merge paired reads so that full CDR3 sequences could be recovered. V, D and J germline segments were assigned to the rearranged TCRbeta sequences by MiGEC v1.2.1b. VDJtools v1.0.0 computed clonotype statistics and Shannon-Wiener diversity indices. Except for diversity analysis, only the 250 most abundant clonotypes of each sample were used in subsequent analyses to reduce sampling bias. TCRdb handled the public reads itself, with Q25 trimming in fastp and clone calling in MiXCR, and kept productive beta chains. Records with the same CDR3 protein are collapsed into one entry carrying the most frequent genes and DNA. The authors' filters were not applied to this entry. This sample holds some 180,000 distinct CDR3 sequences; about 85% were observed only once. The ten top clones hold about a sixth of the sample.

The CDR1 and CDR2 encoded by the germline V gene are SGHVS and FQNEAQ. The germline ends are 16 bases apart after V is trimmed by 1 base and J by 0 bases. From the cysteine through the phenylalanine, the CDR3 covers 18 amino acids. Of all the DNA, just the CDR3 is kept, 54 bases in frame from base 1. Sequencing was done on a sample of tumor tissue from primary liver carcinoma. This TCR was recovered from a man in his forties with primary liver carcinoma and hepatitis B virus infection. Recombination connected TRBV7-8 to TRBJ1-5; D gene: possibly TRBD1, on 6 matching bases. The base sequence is TGTGCCAGCAGCTTAGGAGTCACAGGGACCCTTAGCAATCAGCCCCAGCATTTT. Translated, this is CASSLGVTGTLSNQPQHF. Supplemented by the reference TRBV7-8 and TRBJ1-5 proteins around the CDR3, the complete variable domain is GAGVSQSPRYKVAKRGQDVALRCDPISGHVSLFWYQQALGQGPEFLTYFQNEAQLDKSGLPSDRFFAERPEGSVSTLKIQRTQQEDSAVYLCASSLGVTGTLSNQPQHFGDGTRLSIL.